One sample yielded the 2 T cell receptor beta chains listed below, sequenced in a study of identical twins. MiXCR, run by TCRdb on the 5' RACE reads, gives a single entry per CDR3 protein. The sample includes 1.5 million to 2 million distinct CDR3 sequences, about 32% of them seen just once. Input material: cord blood. These TCRs come from a newborn girl in good health.

This chain's CDR3 is CASFSGDTQYF. The DNA of the CDR3 is TGCGCCAGCTTTAGCGGGGATACGCAGTATTTT. V is TRBV5-1 and J is TRBJ2-3; the match to TRBD2 covers 7 bases. The germline V gene has CDR1 SGHRS and CDR2 YFSETQ. The CDR3 has 11 amino acids. With 7 bases clipped from V and 6 bases from J, the junction kept 2 bases outside the gene matches.

This clonotype was picked up a small number of times. The chain has TRBV7-2 and TRBJ2-7; 8 nucleotides match TRBD1. Germline loops: CDR1 SGHTA, CDR2 FQGNSA. The CDR3 is made up of 15 amino acids. The ends lost 5 bases at V and 4 bases at J; junction bases unmatched: 10. CDR3 residues: CASSPGNRGVYEQYF. For the CDR3, the DNA is TGTGCCAGCAGCCCCGGTAACAGGGGGGTTTACGAGCAGTACTTC. Combining the CDR3 with reference TRBV7-2 and TRBJ2-7 gives the whole variable domain GAGVSQSPSNKVTEKGKDVELRCDPISGHTALYWYRQSLGQGLEFLIYFQGNSAPDKSGLPSDRFSAERTGGSVSTLTIQRTQQEDSAVYLCASSPGNRGVYEQYFGPGTRLTVT.